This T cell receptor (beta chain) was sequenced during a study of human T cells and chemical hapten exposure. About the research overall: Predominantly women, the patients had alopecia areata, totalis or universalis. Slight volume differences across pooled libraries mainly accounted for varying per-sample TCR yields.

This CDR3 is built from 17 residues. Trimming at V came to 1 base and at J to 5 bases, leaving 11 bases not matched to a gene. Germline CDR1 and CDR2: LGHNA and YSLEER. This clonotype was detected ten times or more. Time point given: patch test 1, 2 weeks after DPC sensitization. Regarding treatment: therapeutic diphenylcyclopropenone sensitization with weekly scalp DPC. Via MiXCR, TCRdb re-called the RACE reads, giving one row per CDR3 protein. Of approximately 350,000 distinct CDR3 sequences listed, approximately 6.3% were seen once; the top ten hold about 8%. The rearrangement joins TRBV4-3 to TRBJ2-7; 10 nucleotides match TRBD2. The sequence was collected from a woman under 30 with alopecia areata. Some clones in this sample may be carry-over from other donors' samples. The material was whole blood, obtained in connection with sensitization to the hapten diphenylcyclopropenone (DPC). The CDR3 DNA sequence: TGCGCCAGCAGCCAAGGGCGTGGAGCGGGGGGGCCCAACGAGCAGTACTTC. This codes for CASSQGRGAGGPNEQYF.